These 21 T cell receptor beta chains originate from one sample sequenced in a study of metastatic and nonmetastatic thyroid tumors. TCRdb re-called the PCR reads through MiXCR. The table lists about 17,000 clones, around a third of them singletons. Patients underwent thyroid surgery, and none had received any treatment before it. Sequenced sample: tumor tissue. The receptors were gathered from a female donor with papillary thyroid cancer or a benign thyroid nodule (not recorded which). Some clones in this sample may be carry-over from other donors' samples.

The chain employs TRBV28 and TRBJ1-6; D is perhaps TRBD1 (6 bases). This CDR3 spans 13 amino acids. The V end lost 6 bases, the J end lost 7 bases, and 10 bases lay between the germline ends. Germline loops: CDR1 MDHEN, CDR2 SYDVKM. The chain's CDR3 is CASRWTANSPLHF. The CDR3 DNA follows: TGTGCCAGCAGATGGACAGCGAATTCACCCCTCCACTTT.

The chain is built from TRBV29-1 and TRBJ2-2; 12 bases agree with TRBD1. With V trimmed by 6 bases and J by 8 bases, 10 bases remained unmatched. CDR3 size: 15 residues. Germline CDR1 SQVTM, CDR2 ANQGSEA. CDR3 nucleotides: TGCAGCGTAGCCCGGGGGACAGGGGGCACAGGGGAGCTGTTTTTT. Its protein is CSVARGTGGTGELFF.

This clone was detected only a few times. The genes are TRBV11-2 and TRBJ2-2; 9 nucleotides match TRBD2. Germline V lookup: CDR1 SGHAT, CDR2 FQNNGV. The CDR3 extends over 16 amino acids. The V segment lost 4 bases and the J segment 2 bases; nucleotides outside the gene matches: 5. The CDR3: CASSSASGANTGELFF. For the CDR3, the DNA is TGTGCCAGCAGCTCCGCTAGCGGGGCTAACACCGGGGAGCTGTTTTTT.

The chain couples TRBV6-2 or TRBV6-3 to TRBJ2-7, with 8 bases lining up with TRBD2. Germline CDR1 is MNHEY and CDR2 is SVGEGT. The CDR3 is 13 amino acids. V lost 6 bases, J lost 6 bases, and 7 bases stayed unmatched. This chain's CDR3 is CASRRAGDGEQYF. The CDR3 DNA sequence: TGTGCCAGCAGGCGAGCGGGGGATGGCGAGCAGTACTTC.

This clone appeared a few times. The rearrangement uses TRBV10-3 and TRBJ1-2, with D unclear. Germline CDR1 is ENHRY and CDR2 is SYGVKD. CDR3 size: 12 residues. Trimming removed 0 bases from V and 1 base from J, with 0 bases in between. In DNA, the CDR3 is TGTGCCATCAGTGAGTCTAACTATGGCTACACCTTC. This translates into CAISESNYGYTF.

The rearrangement uses TRBV7-9 and TRBJ1-3; D uncertain. The CDR3 is made up of 13 amino acids. Trimming pared 1 base from V and 3 bases from J, leaving 4 bases between. The V gene's germline CDR1 is SEHNR and CDR2 FQNEAQ (reference sequence). The CDR3, as DNA: TGTGCCAGCAGCTTAGTTTATGGAAACACCATATATTTT. Translated, it gives CASSLVYGNTIYF.

By proportion, this clone is medium-sized. The chain couples TRBV5-1 to TRBJ2-7; 7 bases are a match to TRBD1. Looked up from germline, CDR1 is SGHRS and CDR2 is YFSETQ. This CDR3 spans 17 amino acids. The V and J ends lost 2 bases and 0 bases, in that order; junction bases with no gene match: 11. CDR3 amino acids: CASSLNTGQAVSYEQYF. CDR3 nucleotide sequence: TGCGCCAGCAGCTTAAATACCGGACAGGCCGTCTCCTACGAGCAGTACTTC.

By proportion, this clone is medium-sized (0.01 to 0.1%). The chain joins TRBV28 to TRBJ1-5, with D perhaps TRBD1 (6 bases). This CDR3 spans 15 amino acids. V lost 3 bases and J 3 bases, leaving 12 bases between the germline ends. Germline V gene lookup returns CDR1 MDHEN and CDR2 SYDVKM. CDR3 sequence (DNA): TGTGCCAGCAGTTTGGGGCAGGGGAACAATCAGCCCCAGCATTTT. Translating it yields CASSLGQGNNQPQHF.

In its sample, this clone was seen many times. The genes are TRBV5-4 and TRBJ1-1; 9 nucleotides align to TRBD1. CDR1 SGHNT and CDR2 YYREEE come from the germline V gene (reference sequence). The V gene end was trimmed by 5 bases and the J gene end by 8 bases; junction bases not matched to a gene: 7. The CDR3 length is 13 residues. The CDR3 DNA reads TGTGCCAGCAGGGGGGGACAGGGAGGGGAAGCTTTCTTT. Encoded protein: CASRGGQGGEAFF.

Many counts were recorded for this clone. This sequence joins TRBV5-1 and TRBJ2-5; TRBD2 aligns across 7 bases. CDR1 is SGHRS and CDR2 is YFSETQ in the germline V gene. The CDR3 runs to 14 residues. Losses at the gene ends were 4 bases for V and 4 bases for J; bases not matched to a gene: 7. CDR3 sequence reads: CASSRAGTTETQYF. The CDR3 DNA follows: TGCGCCAGCAGCCGAGCCGGGACTACAGAGACCCAGTACTTC.

In the case of this clone: A much more abundant neighbour one base away suggests this may be a read error. Other DNA sequences of this sample code for an identical CDR3. The rearrangement uses TRBV2 and TRBJ1-3; 7 bases agree with TRBD1. The germline gives CDR1 SNHLY, CDR2 FYNNEI. The CDR3 loop spans 14 amino acids. The CDR3 region has the DNA TGTGCCAGAAATACAGGGGACTCTGGAAACACCATATACTTT. Protein sequence: CARNTGDSGNTIYF.

Notes on this clone: This CDR3 fails to terminate in the conserved phenylalanine or tryptophan, so it likely reflects a read error. The chain is built from TRBV14 and TRBJ2-1; D is uncertain. V shed 2 bases and J shed 4 bases, with 9 bases lying between them. Germline V lookup: CDR1 SGHDN, CDR2 FVKESK. This CDR3 has 14 amino acids. The CDR3 sequence: CASSQISRYNEQFS. As DNA, the CDR3 is TGTGCCAGCAGCCAAATATCCAGGTACAATGAGCAGTTCTCC.

About this clone: The junction shows a germline mismatch at one end, possibly a read error. The chain combines TRBV11-2 with TRBJ2-7; TRBD1 matches 8 bases. The CDR3 totals 15 residues. Per germline, CDR1 SGHAT and CDR2 FQNNGV. The CDR3 here is CASSLDGTGPYEQYF. CDR3 in DNA: TGTGCCAGCAGCCTAGACGGGACAGGACCCTACGAGCAGTACTTC.

V and J are TRBV28 and TRBJ2-1; D uncertain. V dropped 1 base and J dropped 5 bases, with 3 bases sitting between them. The V gene's germline CDR1 is MDHEN and CDR2 SYDVKM. This CDR3 has 12 residues. The CDR3 DNA reads TGTGCCAGCAGTTTATCTCACAATGAGCAGTTCTTC. As protein: CASSLSHNEQFF.

The chain is built from TRBV2 and TRBJ2-1, with 14 positions matching TRBD2. This CDR3 has 16 residues. CDR1 SNHLY and CDR2 FYNNEI come from the germline V gene. The V and J ends lost 7 bases and 3 bases, in that order; junction bases with no gene match: 5. CDR3 in DNA: TGTGCCAGCATAACCGGGACTAGCGGGGGCTACAATGAGCAGTTCTTC. It yields the protein CASITGTSGGYNEQFF. The complete variable domain, with remaining parts taken from reference TRBV2 and TRBJ2-1, reads EPEVTQTPSHQVTQMGQEVILRCVPISNHLYFYWYRQILGQKVEFLVSFYNNEISEKSEIFDDQFSVERPDGSNFTLKIRSTKLEDSAMYFCASITGTSGGYNEQFFGPGTRLTVL.

This clone counts as medium-sized. This chain uses TRBV19 with TRBJ2-2; D unclear. V lost 5 bases, J lost 3 bases, and 19 bases lay in between. Germline CDR1 and CDR2: LNHDA and SQIVND (reference sequence). The CDR3 covers 17 residues. CDR3 DNA sequence: TGTGCCAGTAGTCCCCCTTGGCGGTCGACTGACACCGGGGAGCTGTTTTTT. It yields the protein CASSPPWRSTDTGELFF.

This clone rates as medium-sized. Within the sample, other DNA sequences also encode this same CDR3. The rearrangement joins TRBV9 to TRBJ1-1; D not resolved. The CDR3 extends over 12 amino acids. With 3 bases removed from V and 2 bases from J, the gap between germline ends came to 5 bases. Germline V gene data show CDR1 as SGDLS and CDR2 as YYNGEE. The CDR3 DNA follows: TGTGCCAGCAGCGGATCAAACACTGAAGCTTTCTTT. It translates to CASSGSNTEAFF. The full variable domain, in which reference TRBV9 and TRBJ1-1 provide the parts outside the CDR3, is DSGVTQTPKHLITATGQRVTLRCSPRSGDLSVYWYQQSLDQGLQFLIQYYNGEERAKGNILERFSAQQFPDLHSELNLSSLELGDSALYFCASSGSNTEAFFGQGTRLTVV.

In its sample, this clone was seen many times. J is TRBJ2-4 and V is TRBV20-1, with 8 bases identical to TRBD1. The ends lost 6 bases at V and 8 bases at J; junction bases unmatched: 9. The length of the CDR3 is 13 residues. CDR1 is DFQATT, CDR2 SNEGSKA, per germline (reference sequence). The CDR3 reads CSAKDRVVDIQYF. The CDR3 DNA sequence: TGCAGTGCCAAGGACAGGGTGGTCGACATTCAGTACTTC.

By share of the sample, this clone is medium-sized (0.01 to 0.1%). J is TRBJ1-2 and V is TRBV5-1; D gene uncertain. Looked up from germline, CDR1 is SGHRS and CDR2 is YFSETQ. V was cut by 1 base and J by 0 bases, with 7 bases left in between. There are 14 residues in the CDR3. CDR3 coding DNA: TGCGCCAGCAGCTTGTACAAAACTAACTATGGCTACACCTTC. It is translated as CASSLYKTNYGYTF.

This rearrangement joins TRBV6-1 to TRBJ2-7; D not certain. The CDR3 has 11 amino acids. Germline V gene lookup returns CDR1 MNHNS and CDR2 SASEGT. The V end lost 5 bases, the J end lost 7 bases, and 9 bases lay between the germline ends. The CDR3 spells CASSTSREQYF. As DNA, the CDR3 is TGTGCCAGCAGTACCTCTAGGGAGCAGTACTTC.

J is TRBJ2-5 and V is TRBV20-1, with 9 bases identical to TRBD2. The V gene's germline CDR1 is DFQATT and CDR2 SNEGSKA (reference sequence). This CDR3 is built from 14 residues. Trimming took 3 bases from V and 9 from J; bases not matched to a gene: 11. CDR3 in amino acids: CSARGDRGREAQYF. In DNA, the CDR3 is TGCAGTGCTAGGGGGGATCGCGGGAGGGAGGCCCAGTACTTC.